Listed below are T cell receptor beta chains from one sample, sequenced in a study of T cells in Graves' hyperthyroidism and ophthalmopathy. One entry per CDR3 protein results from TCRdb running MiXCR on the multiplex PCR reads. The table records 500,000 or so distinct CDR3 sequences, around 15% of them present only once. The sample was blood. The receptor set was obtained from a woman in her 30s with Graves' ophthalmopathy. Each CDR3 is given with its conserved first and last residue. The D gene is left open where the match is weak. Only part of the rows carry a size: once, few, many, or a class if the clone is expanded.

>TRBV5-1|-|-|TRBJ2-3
TGCGCCAGCAGGGGTTCAGCTAGCACAGATACGCAGTATTTT
CASRGSASTDTQYF
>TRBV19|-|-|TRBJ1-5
TGTGCCAGTAGTATAGGACAGGCGGCCAATCAGCCCCAGCATTTT
CASSIGQAANQPQHF
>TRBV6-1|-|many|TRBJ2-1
TGTGCCAGCATTAGCATCTCCTACAATGAGCAGTTCTTC
CASISISYNEQFF
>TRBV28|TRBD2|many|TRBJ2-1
TGTGCCAGCACCCGCGCGGGACTAAGATTCAATGAGCAGTTCTTC
CASTRAGLRFNEQFF
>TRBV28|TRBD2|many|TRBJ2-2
TGTGCCAGCAGTTTCGAAGGGGATAGGGCTAGCGGTCACACCGGGGAGCTGTTTTTT
CASSFEGDRASGHTGELFF
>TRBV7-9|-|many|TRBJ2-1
TGTGCCAGCAGCACCAAAGGGAGTGAGCAGTTCTTC
CASSTKGSEQFF
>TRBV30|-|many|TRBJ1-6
TGTGCCTGGGCGACAGGAGTCACGTCACCCCTCCACTTT
CAWATGVTSPLHF
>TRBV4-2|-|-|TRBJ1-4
TGTGCCAGCAGCCTCTTAAGAAAGGAGGAAAAACTGTTTTTT
CASSLLRKEEKLFF
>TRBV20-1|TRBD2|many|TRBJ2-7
TGCAGTGCCCCCCCCGGAACTAGCGCGGGCTACGAGCAGTACTTC
CSAPPGTSAGYEQYF
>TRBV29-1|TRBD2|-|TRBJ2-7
TGCAGCGTCCTAGGGACTAGCGGGTTCGAGCAGTACTTC
CSVLGTSGFEQYF
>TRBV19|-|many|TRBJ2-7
TGTGCCAGTAGTATAGGTGAAGGTTACGAGCAGTACTTC
CASSIGEGYEQYF
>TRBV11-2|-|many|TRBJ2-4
TGTGCCAGCAGCCTAAGTGGGGCACAGTCCAAAAACATTCAGTACTTC
CASSLSGAQSKNIQYF
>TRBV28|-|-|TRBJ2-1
TGTGCCAGCAGTTTAACCCAGAGGTACAATGAGCAGTTCTTC
CASSLTQRYNEQFF
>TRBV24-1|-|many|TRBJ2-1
TGTGCCACCAGTGCAGATTTTGCGCGCGCCTACAATGAGCAGTTCTTC
CATSADFARAYNEQFF
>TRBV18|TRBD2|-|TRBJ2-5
TGTGCCAGCTCACCCGGCCGGGGGGGAAAAGAGACCCAGTACTTC
CASSPGRGGKETQYF